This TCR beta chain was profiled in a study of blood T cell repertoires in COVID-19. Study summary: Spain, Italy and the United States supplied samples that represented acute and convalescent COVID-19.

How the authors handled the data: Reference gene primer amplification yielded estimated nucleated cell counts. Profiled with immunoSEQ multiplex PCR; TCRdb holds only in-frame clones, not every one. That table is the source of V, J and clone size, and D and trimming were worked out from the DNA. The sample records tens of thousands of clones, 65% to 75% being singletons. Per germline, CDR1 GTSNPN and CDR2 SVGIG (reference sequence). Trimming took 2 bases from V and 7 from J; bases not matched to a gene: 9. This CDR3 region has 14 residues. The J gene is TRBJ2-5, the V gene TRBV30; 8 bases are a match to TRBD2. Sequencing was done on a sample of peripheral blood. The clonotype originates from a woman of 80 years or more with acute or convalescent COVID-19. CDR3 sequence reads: CAWSIGGRTWTQYF. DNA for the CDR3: TGTGCCTGGAGTATTGGCGGGAGGACCTGGACCCAGTACTTC.